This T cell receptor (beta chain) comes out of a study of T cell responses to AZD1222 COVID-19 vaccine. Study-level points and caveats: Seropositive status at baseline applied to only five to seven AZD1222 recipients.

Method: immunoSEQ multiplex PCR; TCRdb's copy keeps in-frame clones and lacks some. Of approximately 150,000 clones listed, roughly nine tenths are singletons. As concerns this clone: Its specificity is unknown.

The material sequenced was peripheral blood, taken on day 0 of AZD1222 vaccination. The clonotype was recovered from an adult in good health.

CDR3 residues: CASSPSRGEVNQPQHF. DNA for the CDR3: TGTGCCAGCAGTCCTTCGAGAGGGGAGGTCAATCAGCCCCAGCATTTT. The J gene is TRBJ1-5, the V gene TRBV27; D might be TRBD1 (5 bases). V lost 5 bases and J lost 3, with 17 bases in between. Germline V lookup: CDR1 MNHEY, CDR2 SMNVEV (reference sequence). The CDR3 is 16 residues long.